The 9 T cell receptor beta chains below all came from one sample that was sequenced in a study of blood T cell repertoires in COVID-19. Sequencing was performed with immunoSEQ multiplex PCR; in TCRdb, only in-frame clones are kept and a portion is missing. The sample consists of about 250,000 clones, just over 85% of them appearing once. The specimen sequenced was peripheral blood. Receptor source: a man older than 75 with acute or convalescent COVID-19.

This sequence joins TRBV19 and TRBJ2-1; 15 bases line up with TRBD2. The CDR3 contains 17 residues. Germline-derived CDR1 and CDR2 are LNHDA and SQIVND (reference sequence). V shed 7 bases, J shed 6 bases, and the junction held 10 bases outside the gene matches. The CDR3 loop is CASKGLAGGAGTNEQFF. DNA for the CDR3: TGTGCCAGTAAGGGACTAGCGGGGGGTGCAGGCACCAATGAGCAGTTCTTC.

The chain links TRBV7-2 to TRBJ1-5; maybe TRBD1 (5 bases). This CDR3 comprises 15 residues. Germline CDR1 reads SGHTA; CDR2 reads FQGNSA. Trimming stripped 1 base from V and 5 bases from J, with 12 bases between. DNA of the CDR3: TGTGCCAGCAGCTTAGAAGGGGATCGGGATCAGCCCCAGCATTTT. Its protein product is CASSLEGDRDQPQHF.

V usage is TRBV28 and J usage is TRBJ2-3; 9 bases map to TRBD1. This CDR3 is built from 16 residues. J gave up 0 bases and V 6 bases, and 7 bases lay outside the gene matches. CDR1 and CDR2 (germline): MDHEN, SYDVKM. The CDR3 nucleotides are TGTGCCAGCAGGTCAGGGACAGGGTCTAGCACAGATACGCAGTATTTT. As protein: CASRSGTGSSTDTQYF.

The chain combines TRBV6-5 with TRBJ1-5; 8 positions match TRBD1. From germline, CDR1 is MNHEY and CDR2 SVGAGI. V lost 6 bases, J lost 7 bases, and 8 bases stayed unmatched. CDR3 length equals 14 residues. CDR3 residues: CASRGTGWTQPQHF. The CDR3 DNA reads TGTGCCAGCAGGGGGACAGGTTGGACGCAGCCCCAGCATTTT.

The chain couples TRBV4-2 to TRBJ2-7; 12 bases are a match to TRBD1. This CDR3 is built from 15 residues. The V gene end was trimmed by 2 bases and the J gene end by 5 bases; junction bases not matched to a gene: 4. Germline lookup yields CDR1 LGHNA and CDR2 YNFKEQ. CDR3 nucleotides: TGTGCCAGCAGCCAAACCGGGACAGGGGGCGACGAGCAGTACTTC. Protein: CASSQTGTGGDEQYF.

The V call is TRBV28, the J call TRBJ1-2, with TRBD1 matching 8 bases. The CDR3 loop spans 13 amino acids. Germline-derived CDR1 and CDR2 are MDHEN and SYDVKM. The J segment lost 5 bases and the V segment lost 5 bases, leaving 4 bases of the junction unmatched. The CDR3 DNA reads TGTGCCAGCAGTCCCAGGGGGCGGTATGGCTACACCTTC. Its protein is CASSPRGRYGYTF.

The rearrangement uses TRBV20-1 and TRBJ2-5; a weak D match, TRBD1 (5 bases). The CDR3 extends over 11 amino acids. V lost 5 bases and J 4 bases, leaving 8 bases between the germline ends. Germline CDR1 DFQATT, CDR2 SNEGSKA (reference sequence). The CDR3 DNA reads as TGCAGTGCTGCAGGGCGAGAGACCCAGTACTTC. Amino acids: CSAAGRETQYF.

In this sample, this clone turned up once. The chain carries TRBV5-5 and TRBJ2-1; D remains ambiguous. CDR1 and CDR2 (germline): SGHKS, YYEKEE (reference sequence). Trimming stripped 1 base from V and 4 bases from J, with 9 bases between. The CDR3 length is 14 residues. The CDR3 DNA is TGTGCCAGCAGCTTGACGGAGCCTTACAATGAGCAGTTCTTC. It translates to CASSLTEPYNEQFF.

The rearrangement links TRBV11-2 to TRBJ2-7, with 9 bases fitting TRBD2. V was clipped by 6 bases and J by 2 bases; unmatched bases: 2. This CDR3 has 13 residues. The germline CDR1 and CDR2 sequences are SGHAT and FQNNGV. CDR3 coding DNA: TGTGCCAGCAGTCGGACTAGCGCCTACGAGCAGTACTTC. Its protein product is CASSRTSAYEQYF.